This is a list of T cell receptor beta chains from one sample in a study of CD8 T cells in Susac syndrome. Each CDR3 protein is one row after TCRdb ran MiXCR on the immunoSEQ multiplex PCR reads. This repertoire shows around 220,000 distinct CDR3 sequences, more than 85% found once; its top ten account for about 0.12%. Sequences were obtained from CD8+ T cells from PBMCs. These receptors were taken from a human donor with multiple sclerosis. CDR3s leave out the opening cysteine and the closing phenylalanine or tryptophan.

J | V | CDR3
TRBJ2-1 | TRBV30 | AWTVDYNEQF
TRBJ2-1 | TRBV6-1 | ASRDGLAAMSVGEQF
TRBJ1-1 | TRBV27 | ASSLVAGTHEAF
TRBJ1-4 | TRBV5-8 | ASSAGNSNEKLF
TRBJ1-1 | TRBV5-1 | ASSGTVSNTEAF
TRBJ1-5 | TRBV7-9 | ASGRGAGQPQH
TRBJ2-3 | TRBV9 | ASSNPLTSGITDTQY
TRBJ1-1 | TRBV13 | ASSLGTGGLNTEAF
TRBJ1-2 | TRBV20-1 | SAAWTGPDFNYGYT
TRBJ2-7 | TRBV6-5 | ASSYSGQSYEQY
TRBJ2-7 | TRBV12-3/TRBV12-4 | ASSARDSLYEQY
TRBJ2-7 | TRBV19 | ASSPGQSSYEQY
TRBJ2-7 | TRBV7-9 | ASSLVAGADYEQY
TRBJ2-1 | TRBV6-2/TRBV6-3 | ASSQPPRGQLQF
TRBJ1-1 | TRBV30 | AWTRSRNTEAF
TRBJ2-7 | TRBV2 | ASSGRTKSYEQY
TRBJ2-3 | TRBV2 | ASSDLAAYTDTQY
TRBJ2-1 | TRBV20-1 | SALWWGGGMIYNEQF
TRBJ1-2 | TRBV20-1 | SAAPGLGWGYT
TRBJ1-1 | TRBV2 | ASRRNTEAF
TRBJ2-2 | TRBV9 | ASSSPTGTRVNTGELF
TRBJ2-1 | TRBV4-1 | ASSPIGSGRRGNEQF
TRBJ2-5 | TRBV21-1 | ASSKDGTQWRGTQY
TRBJ2-7 | TRBV12-3/TRBV12-4 | ASSVATGQAYEQY
TRBJ2-1 | TRBV3-1 | ASSTRESLSNEQF
TRBJ1-6 | TRBV27 | ASSPQEGSPLH
TRBJ2-2 | TRBV6-1 | ASSILFSRENTGELF
TRBJ2-7 | TRBV5-6 | ASSFVDRRYEQY